The text below deals with one TCR beta chain. Its antigen remains unidentified. Germline loops: CDR1 LGHNA, CDR2 YSLEER. J was trimmed by 1 base and V by 4 bases; bases with no gene match: 10. This CDR3 contains 16 residues. The sample originates from a study of cytomegalovirus exposure and HLA in healthy donors. Study as a whole: Samples from HLA-typed donors yielded about 85 million unique TCRs in an early data release.

The PCR made use of 60 Vbeta and 13 Jbeta primers. Generated by immunoSEQ multiplex PCR, the TCRdb table keeps only in-frame clones and is missing some. Of about 77,000 clones listed, roughly four fifths are singletons. Among the donors, all were healthy bone marrow donors. Whole-study findings and limits: A list of roughly 180 TCR beta chains associated with cytomegalovirus was given. Sequencing likely generated an artifact that appeared as a cluster of highly shared sequence variants.

This receptor was obtained from a man aged 35-49 years in good health and CMV-seronegative. The chain recombines TRBV4-3 with TRBJ2-7, with 7 bases matching TRBD2. Sequenced sample: PBMCs. CDR3 sequence: CASSLGPGGSSYEQYF. CDR3 nucleotides: TGCGCCAGCAGCCTGGGGCCGGGCGGGAGTTCCTACGAGCAGTACTTC.